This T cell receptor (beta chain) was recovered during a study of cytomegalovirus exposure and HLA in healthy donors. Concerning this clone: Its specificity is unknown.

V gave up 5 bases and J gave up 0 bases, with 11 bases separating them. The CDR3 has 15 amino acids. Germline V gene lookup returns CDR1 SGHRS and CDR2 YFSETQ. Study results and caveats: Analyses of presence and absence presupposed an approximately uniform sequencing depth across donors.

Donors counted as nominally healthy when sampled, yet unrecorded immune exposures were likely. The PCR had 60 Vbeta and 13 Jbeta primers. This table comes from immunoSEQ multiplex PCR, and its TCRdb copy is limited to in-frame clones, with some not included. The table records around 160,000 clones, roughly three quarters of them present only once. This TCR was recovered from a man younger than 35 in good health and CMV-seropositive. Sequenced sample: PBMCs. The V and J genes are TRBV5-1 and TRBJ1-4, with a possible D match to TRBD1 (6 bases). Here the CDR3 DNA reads TGCGCCAGCAGTCAGGGGCCTACAACTAATGAAAAACTGTTTTTT. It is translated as CASSQGPTTNEKLFF.